This is a list of T cell receptor beta chains from one sample in a study of shared clonotypes between healthy human individuals. Data came from immunoSEQ multiplex PCR; TCRdb stores just in-frame clones and leaves some out. This table has 1.5 million to 2.5 million clones, just under 95% appearing once. Sequences were obtained from naive CD8+ T cells sorted from blood. The receptors originated from a young man in good health. Both conserved end residues are part of each CDR3. The D gene is left open where the match is weak. Size values are once, few and many counts, or a class for expanded clones, and some rows have none.

D gene	CDR3 length	J gene	V gene	clone size	CDR3 DNA	CDR3 protein
-	17	TRBJ1-2	TRBV7-9	-	TGTGCCAGCAGCTTATTTAATTTGCGGAGAGCCGACTATGGCTACACCTTC	CASSLFNLRRADYGYTF
-	13	TRBJ1-1	TRBV28	-	TGTGCCAGCAGTTGGGGGGAAGGGGGTGAAGCTTTCTTT	CASSWGEGGEAFF
TRBD1	15	TRBJ2-3	TRBV19	-	TGTGCCACCTCGACAGGGACGACTAGCACAGATACGCAGTATTTT	CATSTGTTSTDTQYF
-	14	TRBJ2-4	TRBV4-1	-	TGCGCCAGCAGCTCTTTGGAGGGCGATCACATTCAGTACTTC	CASSSLEGDHIQYF
TRBD1	16	TRBJ1-6	TRBV23-1	-	TGCGCCAGCAGTCAATCGCAGGGGGCCGAAAATTCACCCCTCCACTTT	CASSQSQGAENSPLHF
TRBD2	14	TRBJ2-2	TRBV5-6	-	TGTGCCAGCAGCTCTAGCGGCAGTACCGGGGAGCTGTTTTTT	CASSSSGSTGELFF
-	14	TRBJ1-5	TRBV28	once	TGTGCCAGCAGTTTCCTCAGGAGCAATCAGCCCCAGCATTTT	CASSFLRSNQPQHF
-	13	TRBJ1-2	TRBV6-5	-	TGTGCCAGCAGTTCTACTAACAGGGATGGCTACACCTTC	CASSSTNRDGYTF
-	15	TRBJ2-7	TRBV19	-	TGTGCCAGTAGTATAGCGACAGGAAGCTCCTACGAGCAGTACTTC	CASSIATGSSYEQYF
TRBD1	14	TRBJ2-7	TRBV4-1	-	TGCGCCAGCAGCCAGGACAGGGGGTTCTACGAGCAGTACTTC	CASSQDRGFYEQYF
-	14	TRBJ1-5	TRBV4-2	-	TGTGCCAGCAGCCAAGAAAACAGCTATCAGCCCCAGCATTTT	CASSQENSYQPQHF
TRBD2	16	TRBJ2-1	TRBV7-9	-	TGTGCCAGCACCGACGTAGCGGGAACTGAGCCCAATGAGCAGTTCTTC	CASTDVAGTEPNEQFF
-	16	TRBJ2-7	TRBV28	-	TGTGCCAGCAGTCCCCTGGGGGGGGCCTATCCCTACGAGCAGTACTTC	CASSPLGGAYPYEQYF
-	11	TRBJ1-3	TRBV30	-	TGTGCCTGGAGTTATGAGAACACCATATATTTT	CAWSYENTIYF
TRBD1	14	TRBJ2-5	TRBV14	-	TGTGCCAGCAGCCCGACAGGGTCGGTCGAGACCCAGTACTTC	CASSPTGSVETQYF
-	14	TRBJ1-6	TRBV5-6	-	TGTGCCAGCAGCTTGAGTACAGGGATTCAACCCCTCCACTTT	CASSLSTGIQPLHF
-	15	TRBJ1-3	TRBV4-1	-	TGCGCCAGCAGCCAAGATGATAACCCCAGAAACACCATATATTTT	CASSQDDNPRNTIYF
-	14	TRBJ2-7	TRBV5-1	-	TGCGCCAGCAGCCCAGAAGGACATTCCTACGAGCAGTACTTC	CASSPEGHSYEQYF
TRBD1	16	TRBJ1-1	TRBV7-8	-	TGTGCCAGCAGCTTATTAGGGGGGACAGGGTCGGAGGGAGCTTTCTTT	CASSLLGGTGSEGAFF
-	14	TRBJ1-2	TRBV15	-	TGTGCCACCAGCAGAGATCGTGGGGACTATGGCTACACCTTC	CATSRDRGDYGYTF
TRBD2	15	TRBJ2-7	TRBV11-2	once	TGTGCCAGCAGTATAACTAGCGGGTCCCTATACGAGCAGTACTTC	CASSITSGSLYEQYF
-	15	TRBJ2-3	TRBV6-6	-	TGTGCCAGCAGTTACTCGATGTTCTCTTTAGATACGCAGTATTTT	CASSYSMFSLDTQYF
TRBD2	19	TRBJ2-2	TRBV13	-	TGTGCCAGCAGCGAATTCCCCGGGACTAGCGGGAGATCGGGCGGGGAGCTGTTTTTT	CASSEFPGTSGRSGGELFF
-	14	TRBJ2-7	TRBV5-4	-	TGTGCCAGCAGCTTGCGGGGGGCGCCGGGAGAGCAGTACTTC	CASSLRGAPGEQYF
TRBD2	19	TRBJ2-1	TRBV4-2	-	TGTGCCAGCAGCCAGGAAGATGGACTAGCGGGGGGTCCAGGGAATGAGCAGTTCTTC	CASSQEDGLAGGPGNEQFF
TRBD2	16	TRBJ2-3	TRBV27	-	TGTGCCAGCAGTTTACTGTCTAGCGGTGGCACAGATACGCAGTATTTT	CASSLLSSGGTDTQYF
TRBD1	16	TRBJ1-5	TRBV6-1	-	TGTGCCAGCAGTGAAGCTCTAGACAGGGGGCCTGAGCCCCAGCATTTT	CASSEALDRGPEPQHF
-	11	TRBJ2-1	TRBV25-1	-	TGTGCCAGCAGTGGGCACAATGAGCAGTTCTTC	CASSGHNEQFF
TRBD2	16	TRBJ2-1	TRBV4-3	-	TGCGCCAGCAGCCAAGGTCGGGAGGGCCTGTACAATGAGCAGTTCTTC	CASSQGREGLYNEQFF
-	14	TRBJ1-1	TRBV9	-	TGTGCCAGCAGCGTAGGAGACGGTTACACTGAAGCTTTCTTT	CASSVGDGYTEAFF
-	16	TRBJ1-1	TRBV13	-	TGTGCCAGCAGCTTAGAGGGTATTTTCGTTGGCACTGAAGCTTTCTTT	CASSLEGIFVGTEAFF
-	15	TRBJ1-4	TRBV29-1	-	TGCAGCGTTGAAGACTCAGGGACAATTGGCGAAAAACTGTTTTTT	CSVEDSGTIGEKLFF
-	18	TRBJ1-4	TRBV6-1	-	TGTGCCAGCAGTGAAGCCTGGACGGAGGCTTCAACTAATGAAAAACTGTTTTTT	CASSEAWTEASTNEKLFF
-	14	TRBJ2-3	TRBV27	-	TGTGCCAGCAGGTGGGGATCTAGCACAGATACGCAGTATTTT	CASRWGSSTDTQYF
TRBD1	16	TRBJ2-7	TRBV4-1	-	TGCGCCAGCAGCCAAGATCTGAGACAGGGCTCCTACGAGCAGTACTTC	CASSQDLRQGSYEQYF
-	16	TRBJ2-2	TRBV4-1	-	TGCGCCAGCAGCCGCCTTAACTCAGGGGTTACCGGGGAGCTGTTTTTT	CASSRLNSGVTGELFF
-	15	TRBJ2-1	TRBV19	few	TGTGCCAGTAGTATAGTAGGTCTTGTCTACAATGAGCAGTTCTTC	CASSIVGLVYNEQFF
-	14	TRBJ1-1	TRBV5-6	-	TGTGCCAGCAGCTGGGTAGCGGAAATCGCTGAAGCTTTCTTT	CASSWVAEIAEAFF
-	14	TRBJ2-7	TRBV4-2	once	TGTGCCAGCAGCCCAACGGCTGGAAACTACGAGCAGTACTTC	CASSPTAGNYEQYF
TRBD2	14	TRBJ2-1	TRBV5-1	once	TGCGCCAGCAGCCCTAGCGGGGACTTCAATGAGCAGTTCTTC	CASSPSGDFNEQFF
-	13	TRBJ1-4	TRBV27	-	TGTGCCAGCAGTTTATCAAAAGGGGGGAAACTGTTTTTT	CASSLSKGGKLFF
TRBD2	15	TRBJ2-7	TRBV19	-	TGTGCCAGTAGTCCTTGGACTAGCGGGGGTTACGAGCAGTACTTC	CASSPWTSGGYEQYF
TRBD2	15	TRBJ2-7	TRBV5-6	-	TGTGCCAGCAGCTTCCTCCTAGCGGGTATCTACGAGCAGTACTTC	CASSFLLAGIYEQYF
-	15	TRBJ1-1	TRBV27	-	TGTGCCAGCAGGCTACGGCTAGGCGCAAACACTGAAGCTTTCTTT	CASRLRLGANTEAFF
-	14	TRBJ1-1	TRBV4-1	few	TGCGCCAGCAGCCACCCAGGGGACACCACTGAAGCTTTCTTT	CASSHPGDTTEAFF